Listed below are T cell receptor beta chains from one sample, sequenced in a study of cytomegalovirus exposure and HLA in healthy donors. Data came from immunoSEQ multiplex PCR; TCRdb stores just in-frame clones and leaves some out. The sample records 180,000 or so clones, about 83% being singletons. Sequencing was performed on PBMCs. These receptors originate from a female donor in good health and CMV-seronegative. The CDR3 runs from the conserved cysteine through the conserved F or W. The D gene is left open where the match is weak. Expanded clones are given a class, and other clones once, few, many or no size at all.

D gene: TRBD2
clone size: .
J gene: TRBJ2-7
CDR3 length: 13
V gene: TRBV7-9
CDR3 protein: CASSSGTSGEQYF
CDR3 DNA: TGTGCCAGCAGCTCGGGGACTAGCGGGGAGCAGTACTTC

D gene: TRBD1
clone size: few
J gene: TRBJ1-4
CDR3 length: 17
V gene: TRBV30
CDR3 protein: CAWTHLFSTGQPGKLFF
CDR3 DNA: TGTGCCTGGACCCATCTATTCTCGACAGGGCAGCCCGGAAAACTGTTTTTT

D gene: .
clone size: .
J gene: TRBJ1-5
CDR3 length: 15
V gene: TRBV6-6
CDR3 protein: CASMVPNPGKQPQHF
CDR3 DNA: TGTGCCAGCATGGTTCCGAATCCGGGAAAGCAGCCCCAGCATTTT

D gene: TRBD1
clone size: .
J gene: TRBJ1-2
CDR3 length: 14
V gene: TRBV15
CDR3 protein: CATSRGQGGGGYTF
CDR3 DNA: TGTGCCACCAGCAGAGGACAGGGGGGCGGTGGCTACACCTTC

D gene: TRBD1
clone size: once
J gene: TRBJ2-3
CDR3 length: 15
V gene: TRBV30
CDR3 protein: CAWSRTGGWRDTQYF
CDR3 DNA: TGTGCCTGGAGTCGGACAGGGGGCTGGAGGGATACGCAGTATTTT

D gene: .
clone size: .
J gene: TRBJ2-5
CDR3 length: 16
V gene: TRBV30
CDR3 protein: CAWSSGQPTLQETQYF
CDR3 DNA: TGTGCCTGGAGTAGTGGACAACCGACCCTCCAAGAGACCCAGTACTTC

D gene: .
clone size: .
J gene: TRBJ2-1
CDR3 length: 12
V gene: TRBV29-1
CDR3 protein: CSVRGGPWEQFF
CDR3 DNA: TGCAGCGTGAGGGGGGGCCCCTGGGAGCAGTTCTTC

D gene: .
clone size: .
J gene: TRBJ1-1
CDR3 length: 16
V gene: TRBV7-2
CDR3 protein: CASSLAGRGSNTEAFF
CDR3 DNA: TGTGCCAGCAGCTTAGCCGGTAGAGGGTCGAACACTGAAGCTTTCTTT

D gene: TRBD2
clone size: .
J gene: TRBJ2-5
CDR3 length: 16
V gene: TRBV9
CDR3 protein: CASSGLAGEVQETQYF
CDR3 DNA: TGTGCCAGCAGCGGGTTAGCGGGAGAGGTCCAAGAGACCCAGTACTTC

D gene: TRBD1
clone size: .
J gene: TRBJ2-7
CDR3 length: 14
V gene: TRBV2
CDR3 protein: CASKGQGATYEQYF
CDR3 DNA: TGTGCCAGCAAAGGACAGGGTGCTACCTACGAGCAGTACTTC

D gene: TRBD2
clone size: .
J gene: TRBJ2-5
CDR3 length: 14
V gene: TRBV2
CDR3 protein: CASRPTGGLETQYF
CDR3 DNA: TGTGCCAGCAGACCCACGGGAGGGCTAGAGACCCAGTACTTC

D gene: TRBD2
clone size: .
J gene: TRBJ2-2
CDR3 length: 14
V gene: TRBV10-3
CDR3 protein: CAITPRAGAGELFF
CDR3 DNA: TGTGCCATTACCCCCCGAGCGGGAGCCGGGGAGCTGTTTTTT

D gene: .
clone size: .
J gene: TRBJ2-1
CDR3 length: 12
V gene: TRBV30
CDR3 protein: CAWSPVGGRQFF
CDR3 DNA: TGTGCCTGGAGTCCAGTGGGAGGTAGACAGTTCTTC

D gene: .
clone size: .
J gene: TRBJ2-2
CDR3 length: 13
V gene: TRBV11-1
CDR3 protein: CASSLEADGELFF
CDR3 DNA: TGTGCCAGCAGCTTAGAAGCCGACGGGGAGCTGTTTTTT

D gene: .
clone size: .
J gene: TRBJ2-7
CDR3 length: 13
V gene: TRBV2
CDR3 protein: CASSDSRGREQYF
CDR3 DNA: TGTGCCAGCAGTGATTCTCGGGGTCGCGAGCAGTACTTC

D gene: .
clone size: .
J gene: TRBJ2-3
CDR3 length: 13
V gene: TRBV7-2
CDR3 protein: CASSLIRADTQYF
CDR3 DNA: TGTGCCAGCAGCTTAATCCGTGCAGATACGCAGTATTTT

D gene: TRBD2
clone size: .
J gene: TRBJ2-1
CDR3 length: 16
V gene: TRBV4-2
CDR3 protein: CASSQGLAGPYNEQFF
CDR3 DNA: TGTGCCAGCAGCCAAGGACTAGCGGGGCCCTACAATGAGCAGTTCTTC

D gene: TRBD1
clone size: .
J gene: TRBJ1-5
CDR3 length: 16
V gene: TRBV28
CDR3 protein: CASSLGQGIGNQPQHF
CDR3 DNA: TGTGCCAGCAGTTTAGGACAGGGGATCGGCAATCAGCCCCAGCATTTT

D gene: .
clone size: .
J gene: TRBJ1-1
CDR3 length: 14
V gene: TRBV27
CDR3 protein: CASSSGGEGSEAFF
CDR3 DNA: TGTGCCAGCAGTTCGGGGGGCGAGGGGTCTGAAGCTTTCTTT

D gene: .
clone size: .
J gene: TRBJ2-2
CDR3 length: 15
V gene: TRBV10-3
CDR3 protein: CAISESIGGYGELFF
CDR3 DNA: TGTGCCATCAGTGAGTCCATAGGCGGGTACGGGGAGCTGTTTTTT

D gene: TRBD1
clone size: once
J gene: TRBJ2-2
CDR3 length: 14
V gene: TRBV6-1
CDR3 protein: CASSAGQGRRELFF
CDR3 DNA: TGTGCCAGCAGCGCCGGACAGGGAAGGAGGGAGCTGTTTTTT

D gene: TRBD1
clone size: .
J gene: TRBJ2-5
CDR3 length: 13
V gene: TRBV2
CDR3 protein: CASHRGRQETQYF
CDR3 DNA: TGTGCCAGCCACAGGGGTAGGCAAGAGACCCAGTACTTC

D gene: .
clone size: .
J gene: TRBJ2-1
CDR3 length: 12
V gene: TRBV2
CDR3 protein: CASSVYGNEQFF
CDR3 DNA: TGTGCCAGCAGTGTCTACGGCAATGAGCAGTTCTTC

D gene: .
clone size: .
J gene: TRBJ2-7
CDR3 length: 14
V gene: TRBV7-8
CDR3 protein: CASSLGLASYEQYF
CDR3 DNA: TGTGCCAGCAGCTTAGGACTCGCCTCCTACGAGCAGTACTTC

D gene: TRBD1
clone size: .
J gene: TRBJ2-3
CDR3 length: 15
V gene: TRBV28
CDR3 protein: CASSSPGQGGDTQYF
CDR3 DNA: TGTGCCAGCAGTTCCCCGGGACAGGGGGGAGATACGCAGTATTTT

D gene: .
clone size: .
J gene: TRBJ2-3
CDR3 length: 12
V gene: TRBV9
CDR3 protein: CASSYVVDTQYF
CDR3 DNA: TGTGCCAGCAGCTATGTCGTAGATACGCAGTATTTT

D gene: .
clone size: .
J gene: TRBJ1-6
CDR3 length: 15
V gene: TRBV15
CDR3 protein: CATSRGEGRQQLLHF
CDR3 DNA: TGTGCCACCAGCAGAGGAGAGGGGAGGCAGCAGCTACTCCACTTT

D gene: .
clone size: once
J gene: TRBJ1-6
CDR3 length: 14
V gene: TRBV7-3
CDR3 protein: CASSIQGGSSPLHF
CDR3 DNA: TGTGCCAGCAGCATACAGGGAGGGAGTTCACCCCTCCACTTT

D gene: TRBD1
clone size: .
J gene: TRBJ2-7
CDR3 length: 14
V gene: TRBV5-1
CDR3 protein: CATRRDRDPYEQYF
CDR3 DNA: TGCGCCACCCGCCGGGACAGGGATCCCTACGAGCAGTACTTC

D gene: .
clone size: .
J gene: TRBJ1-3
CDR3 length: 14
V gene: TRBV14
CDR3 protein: CASSSRDTGNTIYF
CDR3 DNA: TGTGCCAGCAGCTCCCGGGACACAGGAAACACCATATATTTT

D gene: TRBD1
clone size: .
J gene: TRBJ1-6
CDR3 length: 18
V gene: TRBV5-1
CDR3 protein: CASSEGQGARSYNSPLHF
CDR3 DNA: TGCGCCAGCAGCGAGGGACAGGGTGCGAGGTCCTATAATTCACCCCTCCACTTT

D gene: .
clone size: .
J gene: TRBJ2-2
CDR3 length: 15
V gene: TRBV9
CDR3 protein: CASSVVAGKDGELFF
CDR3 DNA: TGTGCCAGCAGCGTAGTGGCAGGGAAGGACGGGGAGCTGTTTTTT

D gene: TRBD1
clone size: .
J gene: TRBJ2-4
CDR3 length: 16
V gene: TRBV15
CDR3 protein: CATSPLDRGIGDIQYF
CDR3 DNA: TGTGCCACCAGCCCTCTCGACAGGGGGATTGGGGACATTCAGTACTTC

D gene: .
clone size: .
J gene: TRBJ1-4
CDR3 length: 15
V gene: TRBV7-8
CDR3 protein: CASSRKGVDNEKLFF
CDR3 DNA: TGTGCCAGCAGCCGGAAAGGGGTGGATAATGAAAAACTGTTTTTT

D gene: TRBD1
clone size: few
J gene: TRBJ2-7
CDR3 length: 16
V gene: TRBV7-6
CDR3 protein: CASSHLQDRTFYEQYF
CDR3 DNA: TGTGCCAGCAGCCACCTACAGGACAGGACTTTCTACGAGCAGTACTTC

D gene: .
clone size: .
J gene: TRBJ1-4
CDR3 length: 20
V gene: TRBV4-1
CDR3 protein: CASSQGWWAGLPTGNEKLFF
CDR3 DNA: TGCGCCAGCAGCCAAGGTTGGTGGGCAGGGCTTCCAACTGGTAATGAAAAACTGTTTTTT

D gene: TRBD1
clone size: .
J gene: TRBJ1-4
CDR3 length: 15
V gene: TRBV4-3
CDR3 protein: CASSQEAGQGEKLFF
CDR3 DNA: TGCGCCAGCAGCCAAGAAGCGGGACAGGGTGAAAAACTGTTTTTT

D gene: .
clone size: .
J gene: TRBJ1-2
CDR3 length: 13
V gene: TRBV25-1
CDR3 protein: CASSAGGLGGETF
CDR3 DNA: TGTGCCAGCAGCGCAGGAGGGTTGGGAGGCGAGACCTTC

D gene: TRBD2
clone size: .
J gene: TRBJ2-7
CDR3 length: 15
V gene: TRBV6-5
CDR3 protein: CASKRLASSSYEQYF
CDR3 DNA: TGTGCCAGCAAACGACTAGCCTCGAGCTCCTACGAGCAGTACTTC

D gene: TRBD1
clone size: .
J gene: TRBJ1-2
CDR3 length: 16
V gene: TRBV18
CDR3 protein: CASSLASGTGFYGYTF
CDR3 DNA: TGTGCCAGCTCGCTAGCTTCCGGGACAGGGTTCTATGGCTACACCTTC

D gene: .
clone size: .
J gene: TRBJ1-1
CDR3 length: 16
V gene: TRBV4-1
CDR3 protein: CASSQPPAGRNTEAFF
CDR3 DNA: TGCGCCAGCAGCCAACCCCCGGCGGGGCGGAACACTGAAGCTTTCTTT

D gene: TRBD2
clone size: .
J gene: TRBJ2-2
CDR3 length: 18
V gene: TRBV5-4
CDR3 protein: CASSLDQGLAGGTGELFF
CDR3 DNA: TGTGCCAGCAGCTTGGATCAGGGACTAGCGGGAGGCACCGGGGAGCTGTTTTTT

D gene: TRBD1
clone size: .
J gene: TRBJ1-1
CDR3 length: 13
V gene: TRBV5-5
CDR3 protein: CASSYGQGGSAFF
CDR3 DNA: TGTGCCAGCAGCTACGGACAGGGTGGTTCAGCTTTCTTT

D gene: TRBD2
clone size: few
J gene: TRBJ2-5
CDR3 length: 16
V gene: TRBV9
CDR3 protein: CASSVELAGGRETQYF
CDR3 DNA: TGTGCCAGCAGCGTAGAGTTAGCGGGAGGTCGAGAGACCCAGTACTTC

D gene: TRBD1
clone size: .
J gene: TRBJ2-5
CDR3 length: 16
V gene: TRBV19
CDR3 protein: CASSIKRDRGVGTQYF
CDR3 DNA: TGTGCCAGTAGTATTAAGAGGGACAGGGGCGTCGGGACCCAGTACTTC

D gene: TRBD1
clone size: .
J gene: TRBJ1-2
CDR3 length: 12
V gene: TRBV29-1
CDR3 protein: CSVAGQDYGYTF
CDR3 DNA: TGCAGCGTGGCCGGACAGGATTATGGCTACACCTTC

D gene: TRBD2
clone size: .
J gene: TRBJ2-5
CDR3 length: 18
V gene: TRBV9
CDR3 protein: CASSVIPTSGRAGETQYF
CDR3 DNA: TGTGCCAGCAGCGTGATACCCACTAGCGGGAGGGCAGGCGAGACCCAGTACTTC

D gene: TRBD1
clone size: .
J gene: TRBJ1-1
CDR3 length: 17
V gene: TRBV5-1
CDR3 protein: CASSLRGQGASNTEAFF
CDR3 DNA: TGCGCCAGCAGCTTGAGAGGGCAGGGGGCCTCGAACACTGAAGCTTTCTTT

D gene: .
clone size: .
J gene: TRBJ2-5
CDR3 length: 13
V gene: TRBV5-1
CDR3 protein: CASSRTSEETQYF
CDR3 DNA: TGCGCCAGCAGTCGTACTTCCGAAGAGACCCAGTACTTC

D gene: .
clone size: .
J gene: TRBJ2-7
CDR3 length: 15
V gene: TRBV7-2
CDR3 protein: CASSLAGGVTYEQYF
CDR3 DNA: TGTGCCAGCAGCTTAGCGGGCGGGGTTACCTACGAGCAGTACTTC

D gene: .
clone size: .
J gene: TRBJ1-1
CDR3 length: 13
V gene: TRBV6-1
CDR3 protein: CASSDRMNTEAFF
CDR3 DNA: TGTGCCAGCAGTGATCGTATGAACACTGAAGCTTTCTTT

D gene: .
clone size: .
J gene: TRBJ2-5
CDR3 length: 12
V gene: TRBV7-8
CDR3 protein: CASSFLQETQYF
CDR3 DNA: TGTGCCAGCAGCTTCCTCCAAGAGACCCAGTACTTC

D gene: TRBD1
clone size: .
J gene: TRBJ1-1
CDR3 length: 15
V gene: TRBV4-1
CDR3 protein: CASSQVDRAGGEAFF
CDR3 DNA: TGCGCCAGCAGCCAGGTGGACAGGGCCGGCGGTGAAGCTTTCTTT

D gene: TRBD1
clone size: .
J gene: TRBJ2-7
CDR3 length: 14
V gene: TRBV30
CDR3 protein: CAWGGTGGSYEQYF
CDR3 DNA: TGTGCCTGGGGGGGGACAGGGGGGTCCTACGAGCAGTACTTC

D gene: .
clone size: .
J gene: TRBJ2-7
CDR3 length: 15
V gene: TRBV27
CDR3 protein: CASRVAHEPLHEQYF
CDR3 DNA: TGTGCCAGCAGAGTAGCCCACGAGCCCCTCCACGAGCAGTACTTC

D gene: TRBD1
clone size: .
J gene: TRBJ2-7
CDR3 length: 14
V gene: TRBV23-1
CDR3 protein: CASTTGTGGYEQYF
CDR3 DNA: TGCGCCAGCACGACCGGGACAGGGGGATACGAGCAGTACTTC